This T cell receptor beta chain was obtained from a study of shared clonotypes between healthy human individuals. The CD4+ fraction was divided into a CD45RA+ naive subset and a CD45RA-negative memory subset. Germline CDR1 and CDR2: SGHNT and YYREEE (reference sequence). The CDR3 runs to 14 residues. With 4 bases removed from V and 8 bases from J, the gap between germline ends came to 18 bases. Authors' data handling: Without quality scores, immunoSEQ junctional reads could not be filtered like full-length reads. TCRdb's copy holds only in-frame clones and misses some; the assay was immunoSEQ multiplex PCR. Clonal size and the V and J genes are those of that table, whereas D and trimming came from the DNA. The sample holds about 2.3 million clones; more than 85% are singletons and the top ten take about 0.37%.

This TCR came from a man aged 18 to 29 in good health. Some clones in this sample may be carry-over from other donors' samples. The sequencing input was naive CD4+ T cells from PBMCs. Subset given: CD45RA+ positively selected. The chain joins TRBV5-4 to TRBJ1-2; D call uncertain. The CDR3 sequence is CASSSGAQPGGYTF. CDR3 DNA: TGTGCCAGCAGCAGCGGCGCGCAGCCGGGGGGCTACACCTTC.